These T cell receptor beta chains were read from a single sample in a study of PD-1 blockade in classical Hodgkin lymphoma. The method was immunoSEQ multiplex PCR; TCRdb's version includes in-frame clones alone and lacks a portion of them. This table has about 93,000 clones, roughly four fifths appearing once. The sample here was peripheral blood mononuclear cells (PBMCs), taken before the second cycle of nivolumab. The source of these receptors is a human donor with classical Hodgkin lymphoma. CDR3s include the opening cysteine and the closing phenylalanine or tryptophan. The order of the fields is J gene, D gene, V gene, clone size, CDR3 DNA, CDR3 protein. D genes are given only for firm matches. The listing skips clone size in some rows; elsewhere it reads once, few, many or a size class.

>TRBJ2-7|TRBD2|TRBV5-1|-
TGCGCCAGCAGCCGCCCTAGCGGGGGGGCCGACGAGCAGTACTTC
CASSRPSGGADEQYF
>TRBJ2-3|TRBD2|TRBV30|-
TGTGCCTGGAGTGTACTTGAGACTAGCGGGACAACAGATACGCAGTATTTT
CAWSVLETSGTTDTQYF
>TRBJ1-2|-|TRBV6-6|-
TGTGCCAGCAGTTATGGTCAGGGGATCTATGGCTACACCTTC
CASSYGQGIYGYTF
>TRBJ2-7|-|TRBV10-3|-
TGTGCCATCAGCCCGGACAGCTCCTACGAGCAGTACTTC
CAISPDSSYEQYF
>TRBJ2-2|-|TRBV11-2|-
TGTGCCAGCAGCCCAGGGACGTTCACCGGGGAGCTGTTTTTT
CASSPGTFTGELFF
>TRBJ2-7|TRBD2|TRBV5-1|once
TGCGCCAGCAGCTTGATTTCGGGGGGCTCCTACGAGCAGTACTTC
CASSLISGGSYEQYF
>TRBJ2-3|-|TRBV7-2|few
TGTGCCAGCACGCCGGGGGGCTTCACAGATACGCAGTATTTT
CASTPGGFTDTQYF
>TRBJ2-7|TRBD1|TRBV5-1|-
TGCGCCAGCAGCTCCGCGGGGACAGGTCTTCAAGTTGGTCGTTACGAGCAGTACTTC
CASSSAGTGLQVGRYEQYF
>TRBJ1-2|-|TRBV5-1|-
TGCGCCAGCAGGGATATTCGGGGGGCCATCGGTGGCTACACCTTC
CASRDIRGAIGGYTF
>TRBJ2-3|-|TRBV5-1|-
TGCGCCAGCAGCTTTGACGGGAGAACAGATACGCAGTATTTT
CASSFDGRTDTQYF
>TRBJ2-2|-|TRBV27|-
TGTGCCAGCAGTCGCCAGACACCGAACACCGGGGAGCTGTTTTTT
CASSRQTPNTGELFF
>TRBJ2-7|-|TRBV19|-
TGTGCCAGTAGTATCGGACTGGCGTCGGACGAGCAGTACTTC
CASSIGLASDEQYF
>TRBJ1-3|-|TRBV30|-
TGTGCCTGGAAGAGCTCTGGAAACACCATATATTTT
CAWKSSGNTIYF
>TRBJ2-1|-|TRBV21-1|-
TGTGCCAGTCGAGGGTTGAAACTTGAGCAGTTCTTC
CASRGLKLEQFF
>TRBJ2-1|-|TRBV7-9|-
TGTGCCAGCAGCTTACTAGTTAGCTCCTACAATGAGCAGTTCTTC
CASSLLVSSYNEQFF
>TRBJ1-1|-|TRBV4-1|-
TGCGCCAGCAGCCGTGATGGTTACACTGAAGCTTTCTTT
CASSRDGYTEAFF
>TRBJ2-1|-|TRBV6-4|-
TGTGCCAGCAGTGACATAGCCGGGTACAATGAGCAGTTCTTC
CASSDIAGYNEQFF
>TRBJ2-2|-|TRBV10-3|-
TGTGCCATCAGTGAGGCAGGGGCCGCCACCGGGGAGCTGTTTTTT
CAISEAGAATGELFF
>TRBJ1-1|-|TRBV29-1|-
TGCAGCGTGGTGGGGGGCAGAACGAACACTGAAGCTTTCTTT
CSVVGGRTNTEAFF
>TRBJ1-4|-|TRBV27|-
TGTGCCAGCAGTTCGGTGGGCTTGGAGGGGAGACTGTTTTTT
CASSSVGLEGRLFF
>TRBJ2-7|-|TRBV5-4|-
TGTGCCAGCAGTCCCGACAGGAGTTGGAGCGAGCAGTACTTC
CASSPDRSWSEQYF
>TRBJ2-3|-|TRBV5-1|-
TGCGCCAGCAGCTTGGCCGCCCGGGGAACAGATACGCAGTATTTT
CASSLAARGTDTQYF
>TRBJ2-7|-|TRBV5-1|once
TGCGCCAGCAGCGTTCGGGGGCCCGGGGATGAGCAGTACTTC
CASSVRGPGDEQYF
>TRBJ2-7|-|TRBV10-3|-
TGTGCCACGGCCCAGGAGGGGAGCTACGAGCAGTACTTC
CATAQEGSYEQYF
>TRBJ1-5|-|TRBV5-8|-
TGTGCCAGCAGCCCCAGGGGAAGGGGCAATCAGCCCCAGCATTTT
CASSPRGRGNQPQHF
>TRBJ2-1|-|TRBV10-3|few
TGTGCCATCGGTAATGAGCAGTTCTTC
CAIGNEQFF
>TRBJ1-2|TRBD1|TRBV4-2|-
TGTGCCAGCACCCGACCCGAGGGACAGGGCCATGGCTACACCTTC
CASTRPEGQGHGYTF
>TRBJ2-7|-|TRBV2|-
TGTGCCAGCAGAGTGACAGGGAGGAGAGGCGAGCAGTACTTC
CASRVTGRRGEQYF
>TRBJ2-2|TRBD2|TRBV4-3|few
TGCGCCAGCAGCCAAGGCACTAGCGGGAGATTCGGGGAGCTGTTTTTT
CASSQGTSGRFGELFF
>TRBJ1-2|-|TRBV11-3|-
TGTGCCAGCAGCCCGACGGGGGGGCGGGATGGCTACACCTTC
CASSPTGGRDGYTF
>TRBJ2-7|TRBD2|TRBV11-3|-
TGTGCCAGCAGCTCCCTAGCGGGAGAGGGGGAGCAGTACTTC
CASSSLAGEGEQYF
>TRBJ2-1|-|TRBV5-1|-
TGCGCCAGCAGCTTGACCAGTACCTACAATGAGCAGTTCTTC
CASSLTSTYNEQFF
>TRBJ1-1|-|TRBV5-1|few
TGCGCCAGCAGCTTGGGACCGGCTTTCTTT
CASSLGPAFF
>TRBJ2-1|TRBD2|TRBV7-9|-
TGTGCCAGCAGCCGACTAGCGACCCCATACAATGAGCAGTTCTTC
CASSRLATPYNEQFF
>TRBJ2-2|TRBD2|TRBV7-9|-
TGTGCCAGCAGCTTTCCGGGACTAGCCTCCACCGGGGAGCTGTTTTTT
CASSFPGLASTGELFF
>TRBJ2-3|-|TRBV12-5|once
TGTGCTAGTGGTTTGGTACGGAATACGCAGTATTTT
CASGLVRNTQYF
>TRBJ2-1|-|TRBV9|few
TGTGCCAGCAATCGTGGTAGGGGCTTGGAGCAGTTCTTC
CASNRGRGLEQFF
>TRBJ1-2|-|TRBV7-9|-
TGTGCCAGCAGCTTTTCCCCCGGATACGGCTACACCTTC
CASSFSPGYGYTF
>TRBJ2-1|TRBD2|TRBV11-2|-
TGTGCCAGCAGCTTTCTAGCGGGAGGAGCATCCTACAATGAGCAGTTCTTC
CASSFLAGGASYNEQFF
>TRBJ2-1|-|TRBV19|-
TGTGCCATTCTTTTCAGGGGAGGCAGAAAAGATGAGCAGTTCTTC
CAILFRGGRKDEQFF
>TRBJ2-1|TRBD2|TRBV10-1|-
TGCGCCAGCAGTGAGTCGACCGGGAGGTACTACAATGAGCAGTTCTTC
CASSESTGRYYNEQFF
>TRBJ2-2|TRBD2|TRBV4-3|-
TGCGCCAGCAGCCAATCCGCGGGACTAGCGGGCACCGGGGAGCTGTTTTTT
CASSQSAGLAGTGELFF
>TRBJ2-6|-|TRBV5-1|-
TGCGCCAGCAGCTTTACAGGGTCCTCTGGGGCCAACGTCCTGACTTTC
CASSFTGSSGANVLTF
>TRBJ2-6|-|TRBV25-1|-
TGTGCCAGCATGAGCTCTGGGGCCAACGTCCTGACTTTC
CASMSSGANVLTF
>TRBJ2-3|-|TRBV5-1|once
TGCGCCAGCAGCCTAGGATCAGGGAGTATGGGCACAGATACGCAGTATTTT
CASSLGSGSMGTDTQYF
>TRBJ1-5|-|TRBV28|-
TGTGCCAGCAGTCCGTTTGGGGGTAGCAATCAGCCCCAGCATTTT
CASSPFGGSNQPQHF
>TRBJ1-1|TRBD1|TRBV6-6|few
TGTGCCAGCAGGAGGACAGGGGGGGAGGCTTTCTTT
CASRRTGGEAFF
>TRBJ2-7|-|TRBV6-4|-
TGTGCCAGCAGTGGTAGGGCCGGTGACGAGCAGTACTTC
CASSGRAGDEQYF
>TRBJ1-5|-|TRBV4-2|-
TGTGCCAGCAGCCGCACAATCTATAGCAATCAGCCCCAGCATTTT
CASSRTIYSNQPQHF
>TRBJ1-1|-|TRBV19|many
TGTGCCAGTAGTCTCTCTACAGGGACGAACACTGAAGCTTTCTTT
CASSLSTGTNTEAFF
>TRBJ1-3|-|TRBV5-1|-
TGCGCCAGCAGCCAATCTAGGACAGCAGGAAACACCATATATTTT
CASSQSRTAGNTIYF
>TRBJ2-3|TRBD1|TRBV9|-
TGTGCCAGCAGTCCGGGACAGAACACAGATACGCAGTATTTT
CASSPGQNTDTQYF
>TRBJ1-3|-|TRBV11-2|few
TGTGCCAGCAGCTCACGGTGGACACGATCTGGAAACACCATATATTTT
CASSSRWTRSGNTIYF
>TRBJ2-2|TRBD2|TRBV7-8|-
TGTGCCAGCAGCTTAGTTCGGGGACTAAACACCGGGGAGCTGTTTTTT
CASSLVRGLNTGELFF
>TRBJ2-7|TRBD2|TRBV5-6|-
TGTGCCAGCAGCTTGGTTGGCGGGAGCTCCTACGAGCAGTACTTC
CASSLVGGSSYEQYF
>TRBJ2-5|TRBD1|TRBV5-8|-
TGTGCCAGCAGCACACCGGGACAGGGTAGTACCCAGTACTTC
CASSTPGQGSTQYF
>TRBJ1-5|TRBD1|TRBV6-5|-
TGTGCCAGCCTCGGACAGGGGGCTTTTCAGCCCCAGCATTTT
CASLGQGAFQPQHF
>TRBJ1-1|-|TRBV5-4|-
TGTGCCAGCAGCCTTGGGAGGGAGACTGAAGCTTTCTTT
CASSLGRETEAFF
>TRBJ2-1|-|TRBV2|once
TGTGCCAGCAGTGAAGCTCGCGTTTTCAATGAGCAGTTCTTC
CASSEARVFNEQFF